This T cell receptor beta chain was documented in a study of T cell responses to AZD1222 COVID-19 vaccine. TCRdb's copy holds only in-frame clones and misses some; the assay was immunoSEQ multiplex PCR. The sample holds around 110,000 clones; around 90% are singletons and the top ten take roughly 6%. This CDR3 comprises 15 residues. Germline V CDR1 and CDR2: SGHNT, YYREEE (reference sequence). The junction had 4 bases not matched to a gene; V was cut back by 3 bases and J by 4 bases. V gene TRBV5-4 combines with J gene TRBJ2-4; 10 bases align to TRBD2. This TCR was recovered from an adult who received the AZD1222 COVID-19 vaccine. Sample: peripheral blood, taken 28 days after the second AZD1222 dose. The CDR3 loop reads CASSSQLAGKNIQYF. DNA of the CDR3: TGTGCCAGCAGCTCCCAACTAGCGGGGAAAAACATTCAGTACTTC.